This TCR beta chain was recorded in a study of cytomegalovirus exposure and HLA in healthy donors. Study-level background: Out of fewer than 400 genotyped donors, around 80% belonged to the Caucasian-associated ancestry cluster. Study-wide points: Being productive about 87% or about 30% of the time was typical of most TCR beta V segments in an earlier analysis. Some TCR beta chains (164 of them) were listed as cytomegalovirus-associated.

The PCR employed 60 Vbeta primers together with 13 Jbeta primers. TCRdb's copy holds only in-frame clones and misses some; the assay was immunoSEQ multiplex PCR. The sample carries 150,000 to 190,000 clones, roughly four fifths recorded once. To note about this clone: Its antigen is still unknown.

Healthy people donating bone marrow made up the donors. The source material was PBMCs. This clonotype was sampled from a man aged 18 to 29 in good health and CMV-seronegative.

The CDR3 DNA reads TGTGCCACAGGGGATACGCAGTATTTT. Translation: CATGDTQYF. The V gene is TRBV6-6, the J gene TRBJ2-3; D possibly corresponds to TRBD1 (5 bases). V was pared by 10 bases and J by 6 bases, with 5 bases between. Germline CDR1 reads MNHNY; CDR2 reads SVGAGI (reference sequence). This CDR3 has 9 residues.